Listed below are T cell receptor beta chains from one sample, sequenced in a study of T cells in Graves' hyperthyroidism and ophthalmopathy. Using its own MiXCR run on the multiplex PCR reads, TCRdb lists one record per CDR3 protein. The sample contains fewer than 800,000 distinct CDR3 sequences, around 17% of which appear only once. The sequencing sample was made of blood. The receptors were sampled from a man between 18 and 29 years old with Graves' hyperthyroidism. Each CDR3 is given with its conserved first and last residue. A D gene is named only where the DNA matches it firmly. The size field is filled for only some rows; it gives once, few, many or a size class.

abundance	v_gene	j_gene	d_gene	CDR3nt	CDR3aa
NA	TRBV20-1	TRBJ2-1	TRBD2	TGCAGTGCACGACTAGCGGGAGGGCCATGGAATGAGCAGTTCTTC	CSARLAGGPWNEQFF
many	TRBV11-3	TRBJ2-6	NA	TGTGCCAGCAGCTCGGCTGGGGCCAACGTCCTGACTTTC	CASSSAGANVLTF
few	TRBV29-1	TRBJ2-7	NA	TGCAGCGTTGGCCTAGCGAACTCCTACGAGCAGTACTTC	CSVGLANSYEQYF
NA	TRBV19	TRBJ2-7	TRBD1	TGTGCCAGTAGTGGGACAGTGAGCTCCTACGAGCAGTACTTC	CASSGTVSSYEQYF
many	TRBV10-3	TRBJ1-3	NA	TGTGCCATCAGTGGAACCGGGACCCAAGGCTCTGGAAACACCATATATTTT	CAISGTGTQGSGNTIYF
few	TRBV12-3/TRBV12-4	TRBJ2-5	TRBD2	TGTGCCAGCAGTACCCTGACTAGCGGGAACTTACAAGAGACCCAGTACTTC	CASSTLTSGNLQETQYF
NA	TRBV14	TRBJ2-1	TRBD2	TGTGCCAGCAGCCAAGATCCGGCCAGAACTAGCGGGGTTAATGAGCAGTTCTTC	CASSQDPARTSGVNEQFF
NA	TRBV6-1	TRBJ2-5	TRBD2	TGTGCCAGCAGTCCAGCGGGAGGTTCGGAGACCCAGTACTTC	CASSPAGGSETQYF
NA	TRBV5-5	TRBJ2-5	TRBD2	TGTGCCAGCAGCACCGGACTAGCTGCCCAGACCCAGTACTTC	CASSTGLAAQTQYF
NA	TRBV28	TRBJ2-1	NA	TGTGCCAGCAGTTTATCGGAGTCTCGGGATGAGCAGTTCTTC	CASSLSESRDEQFF
many	TRBV13	TRBJ2-7	NA	TGTGCCAGCAGCCTCTCCGGGGCCCACGAGCAGTACTTC	CASSLSGAHEQYF
few	TRBV20-1	TRBJ2-3	TRBD1	TGCAGCGCCGGACAGGGCGTGTCAGATACGCAGTATTTT	CSAGQGVSDTQYF
NA	TRBV6-1	TRBJ2-7	TRBD2	TGTGCCAGCAGTCCTCTGAGCGGGGTTCGACTAGCGGCGCCCCCCTACGAGCAGTACTTC	CASSPLSGVRLAAPPYEQYF
many	TRBV28	TRBJ2-7	NA	TGTGCCAGCAGCCCGCGAAGGGAGCAGTACTTC	CASSPRREQYF
many	TRBV5-1	TRBJ2-3	NA	TGCGCCAGCAGCTTGACAGGGAGCAGCACAGATACGCAGTATTTT	CASSLTGSSTDTQYF
few	TRBV20-1	TRBJ2-7	NA	TGCAGTGCTAGAGATCATATGGTTCTCGGGAGCCTTTCCTACGAGCAGTACTTC	CSARDHMVLGSLSYEQYF
few	TRBV20-1	TRBJ1-5	NA	TGCAGTGCTGGGAGTCCCTACTCGGCGAATCAGCCCCAGCATTTT	CSAGSPYSANQPQHF
NA	TRBV4-1	TRBJ2-4	TRBD2	TGCGCCAGCACCGATTCTTTACTAGCGAGGGGAGCCCTAGCCAAAAACATTCAGTACTTC	CASTDSLLARGALAKNIQYF
many	TRBV6-1	TRBJ2-1	TRBD1	TGTGCCAGCAGGGCAGGGGGCCATGAGCAGTTCTTC	CASRAGGHEQFF
NA	TRBV28	TRBJ2-1	TRBD2	TGTGCCAGCAGGCTACTAGCGGGAGGCCTCTACAATGAGCAGTTCTTC	CASRLLAGGLYNEQFF
many	TRBV5-1	TRBJ2-6	NA	TGCGCCAGCAGCTTGAGAGGGCCTGGGGCCAACGTCCTGACTTTC	CASSLRGPGANVLTF
NA	TRBV28	TRBJ2-2	TRBD1	TGTGCCAGCAGCCACGGGGGACAGGGGTCCGTGGAGCTGTTTTTT	CASSHGGQGSVELFF
NA	TRBV10-3	TRBJ2-7	TRBD2	TGTGCCGCCTCGACTAGCGGGAGCGAGCAGTACTTC	CAASTSGSEQYF
NA	TRBV4-1	TRBJ2-7	TRBD2	TGCGCCAGCGCAGTAGGGACTAGCGTGAGGTGGGAGCAGTACTTC	CASAVGTSVRWEQYF
many	TRBV9	TRBJ2-3	NA	TGTGCCAGCAGCGCGGACGGGAGCACAGATACGCAGTATTTT	CASSADGSTDTQYF
NA	TRBV29-1	TRBJ2-3	NA	TGCAGCGTCCCGTCCCTCCCGGGAGACGCAGATACGCAGTATTTT	CSVPSLPGDADTQYF
NA	TRBV15	TRBJ2-1	NA	TGTGCCACCAGCAGATCGCGAGGGGATTACAATGAGCAGTTCTTC	CATSRSRGDYNEQFF
many	TRBV6-6	TRBJ1-1	NA	TGTGCCAGCAGTTACTCGACTGAAGCTTTCTTT	CASSYSTEAFF
NA	TRBV12-3/TRBV12-4	TRBJ2-2	TRBD1	TGTGCCAGCAGGCGACAGGGGGCCGGGGAGCTGTTTTTT	CASRRQGAGELFF
NA	TRBV24-1	TRBJ2-5	NA	TGTGCCACCAGTGCGGCAGCCAATCACGCGGAGACCCAGTACTTC	CATSAAANHAETQYF
few	TRBV29-1	TRBJ2-3	NA	TGCAGCGTGGAGGACAGCGTCACAGATACGCAGTATTTT	CSVEDSVTDTQYF
once	TRBV24-1	TRBJ1-5	TRBD1	TGTGCCACCAGTGATCCCGGACAGGGGGGCAGCAATCAGCCCCAGCATTTC	CATSDPGQGGSNQPQHF
NA	TRBV6-2/TRBV6-3	TRBJ2-7	TRBD2	TGTGCCAGCAGTTACAGCGGGAGTGGTTTTTACGAGCAGTACTTC	CASSYSGSGFYEQYF
few	TRBV20-1	TRBJ2-5	NA	TGCAGTGGAGCGGATGGGCCCCAAGAGACCCAGTACTTC	CSGADGPQETQYF
NA	TRBV19	TRBJ1-1	NA	TGTGCCAGTAGTATGGGCTCAAACACTGGAGCTTTCTTT	CASSMGSNTGAFF
many	TRBV12-3/TRBV12-4	TRBJ2-1	NA	TGTGCCAGCAGTCCCGCTCCTTCCTCCTACAATGAGCAGTTCTTC	CASSPAPSSYNEQFF
many	TRBV30	TRBJ2-3	NA	TGTGCCTGGAGTGTAGGGTTAGCTATAGGCACAGATACGCAGTATTTT	CAWSVGLAIGTDTQYF
NA	TRBV2	TRBJ1-3	TRBD1	TGTGCCAGCAGGGGACAGGGACCTGGAGACACCATATATTTT	CASRGQGPGDTIYF
many	TRBV28	TRBJ1-2	TRBD1	TGTGCCAGCAGTACAGGGGTGTACTCTGGCTACACCTTC	CASSTGVYSGYTF
NA	TRBV29-1	TRBJ2-5	TRBD2	TGCAGCGCTACTTCGGGGGGGGTCCAAGAGACCCAGTACTTC	CSATSGGVQETQYF
many	TRBV18	TRBJ2-7	NA	TGTGCCAGCTCACCAGAACCGGGCCTCTCCTACGAGCAGTACTTC	CASSPEPGLSYEQYF
NA	TRBV15	TRBJ1-5	NA	TGTGCCACCAGCAGAGATCAAGTCAGCAACTTCAATCAGCCCCAGCATTTT	CATSRDQVSNFNQPQHF
many	TRBV12-5	TRBJ1-1	NA	TGTGCTAGTGGTTTGTGGGACGCCAACACTGAAGCTTTCTTT	CASGLWDANTEAFF
many	TRBV11-2	TRBJ1-1	NA	TGTGCCAGCAGCTTTCCCAAGCACGGGGGGCCGAGGGTGAACACTGAAGCTTTCTTT	CASSFPKHGGPRVNTEAFF
NA	TRBV20-1	TRBJ2-7	TRBD2	TGCAGTGCCCGTAGGACTAGCGGGCCACTAGGGGCGTACGAGCAGTACTTC	CSARRTSGPLGAYEQYF
NA	TRBV13	TRBJ2-1	TRBD2	TGTGCCAGTACAATTAGACTAGCCGATGAGCAGTTCTTC	CASTIRLADEQFF
NA	TRBV7-9	TRBJ2-1	NA	TGTGCCAGCAGCTTAGGCCCCCCGGGTGAGCAGTTCTTC	CASSLGPPGEQFF
many	TRBV20-1	TRBJ2-7	TRBD2	TGCAGTGCTAGTGCGGGGGTTGTGCGCGAGCAGTACTTC	CSASAGVVREQYF
NA	TRBV5-1	TRBJ1-5	NA	TGCGCCAGCAGCTCGGGGGAATATAGCAATCAGCCCCAGCATTTT	CASSSGEYSNQPQHF
NA	TRBV7-3	TRBJ2-3	NA	TGTGCCAGCAGCTTTTCCGCGTTCGATACGCAGTATTTT	CASSFSAFDTQYF
NA	TRBV28	TRBJ1-4	NA	TGTGCCAGCAGGGACCGCCACAGGGATGAAAAACTGTTTTTT	CASRDRHRDEKLFF